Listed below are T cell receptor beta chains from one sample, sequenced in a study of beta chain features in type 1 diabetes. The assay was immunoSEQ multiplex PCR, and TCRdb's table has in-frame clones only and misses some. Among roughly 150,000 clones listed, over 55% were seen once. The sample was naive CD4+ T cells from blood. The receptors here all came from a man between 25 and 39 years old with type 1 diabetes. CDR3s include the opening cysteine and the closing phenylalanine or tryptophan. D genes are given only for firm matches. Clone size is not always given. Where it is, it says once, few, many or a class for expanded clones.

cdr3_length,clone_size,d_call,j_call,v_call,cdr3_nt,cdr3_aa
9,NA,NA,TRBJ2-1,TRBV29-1,TGCAGCGTTGAGAATGAGCAGTTCTTC,CSVENEQFF
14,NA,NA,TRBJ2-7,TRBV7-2,TGTGCCAGCAGCTTACCGGGGTCCTCCTACGAGCAGTACTTC,CASSLPGSSYEQYF
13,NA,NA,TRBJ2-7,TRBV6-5,TGTGCCAGCAGTTACCCGGGAACCTACGAGCAGTACTTC,CASSYPGTYEQYF
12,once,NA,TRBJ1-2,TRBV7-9,TGTGCCAGCAGCTCAGACTGGCATGGCTACACCTTC,CASSSDWHGYTF
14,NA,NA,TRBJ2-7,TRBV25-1,TGTGCCAGCAGCGGGGACGGCCTTACCTACGAGCAGTACTTC,CASSGDGLTYEQYF
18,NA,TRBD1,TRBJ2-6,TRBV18,TGTGCCAGCTCACCACTTTTGAGACAGGGTCCCGGGGCCAACGTCCTGACTTTC,CASSPLLRQGPGANVLTF
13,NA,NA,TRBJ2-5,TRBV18,TGTGCCAGCTCACCACCAACTTCGGTGACCCAGTACTTC,CASSPPTSVTQYF
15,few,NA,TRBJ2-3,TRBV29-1,TGCAGCGTTGAAGGTCAGGGTAAGGGCACAGATACGCAGTATTTT,CSVEGQGKGTDTQYF
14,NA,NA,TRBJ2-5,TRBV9,TGTGCCAGCAGCGTAACAGGGACGGAAGAGACCCAGTACTTC,CASSVTGTEETQYF
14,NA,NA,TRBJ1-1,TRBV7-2,TGTGCCAGCAGCTTAGTATTCCCGGGGACTGAAGCTTTCTTT,CASSLVFPGTEAFF
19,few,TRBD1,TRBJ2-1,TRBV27,TGTGCCAGCAGGCAAAGAGTGTCAGGGGGCGTCAGAATCTACAATGAGCAGTTCTTC,CASRQRVSGGVRIYNEQFF
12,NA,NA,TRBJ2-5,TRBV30,TGTGCCTGGAGTATGTTTGAGGAGACCCAGTACTTC,CAWSMFEETQYF
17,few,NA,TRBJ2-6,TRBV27,TGTGCCAGCAGTCTAAGATTCAGGACCTCTGGGGCCAACGTCCTGACTTTC,CASSLRFRTSGANVLTF
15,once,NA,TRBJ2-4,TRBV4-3,TGCGCCAGCAGCCAAGATCCGTTAGCCAAAAACATTCAGTACTTC,CASSQDPLAKNIQYF
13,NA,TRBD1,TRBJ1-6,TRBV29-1,TGCAGCGTCGCGACAGGGGGGAATTCACCCCTCCACTTT,CSVATGGNSPLHF
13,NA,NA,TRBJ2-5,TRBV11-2,TGTGCCAGCAGCTTATGGGGTAAAGAGACCCAGTACTTC,CASSLWGKETQYF
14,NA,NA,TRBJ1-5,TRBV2,TGTGCCAGCAGTGATGTAGCGGGGGATCAGCCCCAGCATTTT,CASSDVAGDQPQHF
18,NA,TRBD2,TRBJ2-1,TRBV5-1,TGCGCCAGCAGCTTGGTGACTAGCGGGTTCAGCTCCTACAATGAGCAGTTCTTC,CASSLVTSGFSSYNEQFF
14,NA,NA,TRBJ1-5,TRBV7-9,TGTGCCAGCAGCTTAGAGGGTTTGGGTCAGCCCCAGCATTTT,CASSLEGLGQPQHF
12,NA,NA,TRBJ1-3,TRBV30,TGTGCCTGGGCCTTATCTGGAAACACCATATATTTT,CAWALSGNTIYF
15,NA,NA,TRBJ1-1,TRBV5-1,TGCGCCAGCAGCTTGTCCCCCAGGGTGAACACTGAAGCTTTCTTT,CASSLSPRVNTEAFF
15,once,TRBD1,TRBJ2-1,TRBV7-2,TGTGCCAGCAGCTTAGGAAGTACAGGGGTCAATGAGCAGTTCTTC,CASSLGSTGVNEQFF
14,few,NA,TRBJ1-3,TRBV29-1,TGCAGCGTTGAAGCGCGGGGTTCGTGGGACACCATATATTTT,CSVEARGSWDTIYF
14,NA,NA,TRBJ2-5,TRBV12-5,TGTGCTAGTGGTTTTCCCGGAGGCTTTGAGACCCAGTACTTC,CASGFPGGFETQYF
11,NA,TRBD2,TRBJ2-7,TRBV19,TGTGCCAGCGGGGGGACGTACGAGCAGTACTTC,CASGGTYEQYF
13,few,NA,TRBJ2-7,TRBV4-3,TGCGCCAGCAGCCAAGATGGCGAGGCCCGGCAGTACTTC,CASSQDGEARQYF
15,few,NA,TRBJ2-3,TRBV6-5,TGTGCCAGCAGTTACTCAGGACAGAACACAGATACGCAGTATTTT,CASSYSGQNTDTQYF
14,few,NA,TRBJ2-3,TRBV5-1,TGCGCCAGCAGCTGGGGAAATGCTGGAGATACGCAGTATTTT,CASSWGNAGDTQYF
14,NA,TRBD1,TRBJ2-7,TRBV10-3,TGTGCCATCAAGAGACAGGGGGACTCCTACGAGCAGTACTTC,CAIKRQGDSYEQYF
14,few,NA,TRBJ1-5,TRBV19,TGTGCCAGTAGTATGATGTATAGCAATCAGCCCCAGCATTTT,CASSMMYSNQPQHF
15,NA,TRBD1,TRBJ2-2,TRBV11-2,TGTGCCAGCAGCTTATTACAGGGGCGGTTCGGGGAGCTGTTTTTT,CASSLLQGRFGELFF
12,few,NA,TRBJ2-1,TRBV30,TGTGCCTGGGACGGGGGATACAATGAGCAGTTCTTC,CAWDGGYNEQFF
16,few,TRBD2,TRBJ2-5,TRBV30,TGTGCCTGGAGGGCTCTAGCGGGCGTTAAACAAGAGACCCAGTACTTC,CAWRALAGVKQETQYF
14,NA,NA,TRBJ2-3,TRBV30,TGTGCCTGGACCAGGGACCTCTGGGGAGATACGCAGTATTTT,CAWTRDLWGDTQYF
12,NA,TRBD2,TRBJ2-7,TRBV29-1,TGCAGCGTGGGCGGGGGTTACTACGAGCAGTACTTC,CSVGGGYYEQYF
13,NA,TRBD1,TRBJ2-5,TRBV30,TGTGCCTGGAGCAGGGGGCGAGCTAAGACCCAGTACTTC,CAWSRGRAKTQYF
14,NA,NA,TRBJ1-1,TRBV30,TGTGCCTGGGACGTCCGGGGGACGAACACTGAAGCTTTCTTT,CAWDVRGTNTEAFF
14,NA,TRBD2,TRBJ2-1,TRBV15,TGTGCCACCAGCAATAGCGGGGGGGCAGGTGAGCAGTTCTTC,CATSNSGGAGEQFF
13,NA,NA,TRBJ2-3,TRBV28,TGTGCCAGCAGTTCCGGACAGACAGATACGCAGTATTTT,CASSSGQTDTQYF
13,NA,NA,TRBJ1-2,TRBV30,TGTGCCTGGAAGGCAGGGGAAAATTTTGGCTACACCTTC,CAWKAGENFGYTF
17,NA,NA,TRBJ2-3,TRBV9,TGTGCCAGCAGCGTAGGCCTTTGGGACATAATCACAGATACGCAGTATTTT,CASSVGLWDIITDTQYF
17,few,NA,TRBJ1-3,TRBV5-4,TGTGCCAGCAGCGCTGCTATGGGAAGCGCCTCTGGAAACACCATATATTTT,CASSAAMGSASGNTIYF
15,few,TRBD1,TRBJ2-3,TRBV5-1,TGCGCCAGCCTTGGGGGACAGGCGATCACAGATACGCAGTATTTT,CASLGGQAITDTQYF
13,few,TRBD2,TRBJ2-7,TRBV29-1,TGCAGCGTCTGGACTAGCGGGGGCCACGAGCAGTACTTC,CSVWTSGGHEQYF
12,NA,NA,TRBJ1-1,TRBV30,TGTGCCTGGAGCCTCTCCGGGACTGAAGCTTTCTTT,CAWSLSGTEAFF
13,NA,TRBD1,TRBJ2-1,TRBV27,TGTGCCAGCAGAAGGGGGCACAACAATGAGCAGTTCTTC,CASRRGHNNEQFF
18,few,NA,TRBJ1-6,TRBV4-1,TGCGCCAGCAGCCAAGGCTCGGAGTTTCAGGCCTATAATTCACCCCTCCACTTT,CASSQGSEFQAYNSPLHF
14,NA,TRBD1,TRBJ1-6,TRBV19,TGTGCCAGTGATAACCGGAGGACAGGGTCCCCAAACCACTTT,CASDNRRTGSPNHF
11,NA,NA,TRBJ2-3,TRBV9,TGTGCCAGCAGCGTGGAGGATACGCAGTATTTT,CASSVEDTQYF
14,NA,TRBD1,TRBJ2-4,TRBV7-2,TGTGCCAGCAGCCAGGGACAGGGTAAAAACATTCAGTACTTC,CASSQGQGKNIQYF
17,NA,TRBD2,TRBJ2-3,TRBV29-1,TGCAGCGTTGAAGGTACACTAGCGGCGCGTGGGACAGATACGCAGTATTTT,CSVEGTLAARGTDTQYF
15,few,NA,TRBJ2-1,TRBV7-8,TGTGCCAGCAGCTCTTACGGGGGGCGAGAGAATGAGCAGTTCTTC,CASSSYGGRENEQFF
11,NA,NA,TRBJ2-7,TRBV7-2,TGTGCCAGTAAACAGGATTACGAGCAGTACTTC,CASKQDYEQYF
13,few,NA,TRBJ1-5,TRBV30,TGTGCCTGCGAAGGTGGGGGGGGTCAGCCCCAGCATTTT,CACEGGGGQPQHF
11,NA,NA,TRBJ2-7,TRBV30,TGTGCCTGGAGCCACACGTACGAGCAGTACTTC,CAWSHTYEQYF
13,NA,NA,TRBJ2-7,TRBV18,TGTGCCAGCTCACCACCGGCGGAACGGGAGCAGTACTTC,CASSPPAEREQYF
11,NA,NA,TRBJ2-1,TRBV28,TGTGCCAGCATGGGGGCGGATGAGCAGTTCTTC,CASMGADEQFF
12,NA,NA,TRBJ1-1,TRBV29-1,TGCAGCGTCGACAAGACAGGTTTGGAAGCTTTCTTT,CSVDKTGLEAFF